Listed below are T cell receptor beta chains from one sample, sequenced in a study of blood T cell repertoires in COVID-19. The data were produced by immunoSEQ multiplex PCR, yet TCRdb's version contains in-frame clones alone and is incomplete. Among around 160,000 clones, approximately 87% were seen once, and the ten largest hold 0.95% to 1.5%. Specimen: PBMCs or T cells enriched from blood (not recorded which). The receptors stem from a woman aged 30 to 39 with acute COVID-19. Both conserved end residues are part of each CDR3. D genes are given only for firm matches. Size is omitted from some rows. Given values are once, few, many or a class for expanded clones.

clone size	D gene	V gene	J gene	CDR3 protein	CDR3 DNA
.	TRBD2	TRBV5-1	TRBJ2-2	CASSLTGGNTGELFF	TGCGCCAGCAGCTTGACGGGAGGGAACACCGGGGAGCTGTTTTTT
.	TRBD1	TRBV28	TRBJ1-6	CASSSRDRGYNSPLHF	TGTGCCAGCAGTTCACGGGACAGGGGGTACAATTCACCCCTCCACTTT
.	TRBD1	TRBV9	TRBJ2-1	CASSVAGQGSYNEQFF	TGTGCCAGCAGCGTAGCTGGACAGGGGTCCTACAATGAGCAGTTCTTC
.	.	TRBV27	TRBJ2-3	CASSMRDHTDTQYF	TGTGCCAGCAGTATGCGGGATCATACAGATACGCAGTATTTT
.	.	TRBV6-5	TRBJ2-7	CASSLGLYYEQYF	TGTGCCAGCAGCTTGGGACTTTACTACGAGCAGTACTTC
few	TRBD2	TRBV30	TRBJ2-7	CAWSSSGREYEQYF	TGTGCCTGGAGTTCAAGCGGGAGGGAATACGAGCAGTACTTC
.	.	TRBV5-1	TRBJ1-1	CASSLEANTEAFF	TGCGCCAGCAGCTTGGAAGCTAACACTGAAGCTTTCTTT
.	TRBD1	TRBV2	TRBJ2-3	CASSERRTGSTDTQYF	TGTGCCAGCAGTGAAAGGCGGACAGGTAGCACAGATACGCAGTATTTT
.	TRBD2	TRBV7-2	TRBJ2-3	CASSAYKREGRTDTQYF	TGTGCCAGCAGCGCCTACAAGCGGGAGGGACGCACAGATACGCAGTATTTT
.	.	TRBV10-2	TRBJ2-1	CASRTGRYNEQFF	TGCGCCAGCAGGACAGGGAGGTACAATGAGCAGTTCTTC
.	TRBD2	TRBV6-2/TRBV6-3	TRBJ2-2	CASSYSGLAKNTGELFF	TGTGCCAGCAGTTACTCGGGACTAGCGAAGAACACCGGGGAGCTGTTTTTT
.	.	TRBV30	TRBJ2-5	CASVAGVGETQYF	TGTGCCTCGGTGGCCGGGGTCGGAGAGACCCAGTACTTC
few	TRBD1	TRBV7-2	TRBJ1-5	CASSGQGSEPQHF	TGTGCCAGCAGCGGACAGGGGAGTGAGCCCCAGCATTTT
once	.	TRBV28	TRBJ1-1	CASSQTGNTEAFF	TGTGCCAGCAGTCAAACAGGGAACACTGAAGCTTTCTTT
.	.	TRBV28	TRBJ1-5	CASSLAGDNQPQHF	TGTGCCAGCAGTTTAGCCGGGGACAATCAGCCCCAGCATTTT
.	TRBD1	TRBV4-1	TRBJ2-7	CASSRVKGQGATYEQYF	TGCGCCAGCAGCCGCGTAAAGGGACAGGGGGCAACCTACGAGCAGTACTTC
.	.	TRBV30	TRBJ2-2	CAWTVITGELFF	TGTGCCTGGACGGTCATCACCGGGGAGCTGTTTTTT
.	.	TRBV3-1/TRBV3-2	TRBJ1-4	CASSQGQAWNEKLFF	TGTGCCAGCAGCCAAGGACAGGCGTGGAATGAAAAACTGTTTTTT
once	TRBD2	TRBV10-3	TRBJ2-2	CAIRGVTSGRNVGELFF	TGTGCCATCAGGGGGGTTACTAGCGGGAGAAATGTCGGGGAGCTGTTTTTT
.	TRBD1	TRBV7-9	TRBJ1-6	CASSRLPGTGYNSPLHF	TGTGCCAGCAGCCGTTTACCTGGGACAGGGTATAATTCACCCCTCCACTTT
.	.	TRBV7-2	TRBJ1-5	CASSSSPNQPQHF	TGTGCCAGCAGCTCTAGCCCCAATCAGCCCCAGCATTTT
.	.	TRBV28	TRBJ1-2	CASSLRGPGYGYTF	TGTGCCAGCAGTTTACGAGGGCCTGGCTATGGCTACACCTTC
.	TRBD1	TRBV28	TRBJ1-5	CASSSDRNGNQPQHF	TGTGCCAGCAGCTCGGACAGGAATGGCAATCAGCCCCAGCATTTT
.	.	TRBV10-3	TRBJ1-6	CATHHEANNYNSPLHF	TGTGCCACCCACCATGAGGCCAATAACTATAATTCACCCCTCCACTTT
.	.	TRBV29-1	TRBJ1-5	CSVVRGNQPQHF	TGCAGCGTCGTCCGGGGGAATCAGCCCCAGCATTTT
.	.	TRBV3-1/TRBV3-2	TRBJ1-2	CASSGQSGDYTF	TGTGCCAGCAGCGGGCAATCCGGGGACTACACCTTC
.	.	TRBV2	TRBJ2-7	CASSEDIFSYEQYF	TGTGCCAGCAGTGAAGACATTTTCTCCTACGAGCAGTACTTC
few	.	TRBV7-3	TRBJ1-1	CASSSASGTEAFF	TGTGCCAGCAGCTCCGCCTCGGGCACTGAAGCTTTCTTT
.	TRBD1	TRBV18	TRBJ2-5	CASSIRQGSQETQYF	TGTGCCAGCTCAATCCGACAGGGGAGTCAAGAGACCCAGTACTTC
once	TRBD2	TRBV7-6	TRBJ2-1	CASSLALGLAGVDEQFF	TGTGCCAGCAGCTTAGCGCTGGGACTAGCGGGAGTAGATGAGCAGTTCTTC
.	.	TRBV19	TRBJ1-5	CASREGQGITNQPQHF	TGTGCCAGTAGAGAAGGGCAGGGCATTACAAATCAGCCCCAGCATTTT
.	TRBD1	TRBV5-1	TRBJ2-7	CASSLVGDSMRYPYEQYF	TGCGCCAGCAGCCTTGTAGGGGACAGTATGCGATATCCCTACGAGCAGTACTTC
many	.	TRBV6-4	TRBJ2-3	CASSPVAGTTDTQYF	TGTGCCAGCAGTCCAGTTGCGGGGACCACAGATACGCAGTATTTT
.	TRBD1	TRBV7-7	TRBJ2-7	CASSLHPGQSVYEQYF	TGTGCTAGCAGCTTACACCCGGGACAGTCAGTCTACGAGCAGTACTTC
few	TRBD1	TRBV7-2	TRBJ2-7	CASSFGDRTYEQYF	TGTGCCAGCAGCTTTGGGGACAGAACCTACGAGCAGTACTTC
.	.	TRBV11-2	TRBJ2-7	CASSLSSVSSYEQYF	TGTGCCAGCAGCTTAAGTAGCGTGAGCTCCTACGAGCAGTACTTC
once	TRBD1	TRBV7-2	TRBJ1-4	CASSFQTGADEKLFF	TGTGCCAGCAGCTTCCAGACAGGGGCGGATGAAAAACTGTTTTTT
.	TRBD1	TRBV19	TRBJ2-5	CASSMGTGEVGETQYF	TGTGCCAGTAGTATGGGGACAGGGGAAGTCGGAGAGACCCAGTACTTC
.	TRBD1	TRBV5-4	TRBJ2-1	CASSSKNRGRDSYNEQFF	TGTGCCAGCAGCTCGAAAAACAGGGGTCGAGACTCCTACAATGAGCAGTTCTTC
.	TRBD2	TRBV4-2	TRBJ2-2	CASSQVQGLGTGELFF	TGTGCCAGCAGCCAAGTACAAGGACTAGGCACCGGGGAGCTGTTTTTT
.	TRBD1	TRBV27	TRBJ1-5	CASRGQGAPNQPQHF	TGTGCCAGCCGCGGACAGGGGGCGCCGAATCAGCCCCAGCATTTT
.	TRBD1	TRBV24-1	TRBJ1-2	CATSAGTGYGYTF	TGTGCCACCAGTGCCGGGACAGGCTATGGCTACACCTTC
.	.	TRBV27	TRBJ2-3	CASSRRPGGTDTQYF	TGTGCCAGCAGTCGCCGACCCGGGGGCACAGATACGCAGTATTTT
.	.	TRBV7-2	TRBJ2-7	CASSQSRGPYEQYF	TGTGCCAGCAGCCAGAGCAGGGGCCCCTACGAGCAGTACTTC
.	TRBD2	TRBV7-2	TRBJ2-7	CASSLMGGSSHEQYF	TGTGCCAGCAGCTTAATGGGCGGGAGCAGCCACGAGCAGTACTTC
.	.	TRBV4-3	TRBJ1-2	CASSPERALGYTF	TGCGCCAGCAGCCCGGAGAGGGCTCTTGGCTACACCTTC
.	.	TRBV6-2/TRBV6-3	TRBJ2-1	CASSYNSGPEQFF	TGTGCCAGCAGTTACAATAGCGGCCCAGAGCAGTTCTTC
.	TRBD2	TRBV7-7	TRBJ2-5	CASRLSPSGRMETQYF	TGTGCTAGCAGGTTATCCCCTAGCGGGAGAATGGAGACCCAGTACTTC